The sequence of this T cell receptor (beta chain) was determined in a study of cytomegalovirus exposure and HLA in healthy donors. Whole-study findings and limits: While the bulk of TCR sequences proved rare, some public TCRs turned up in many donors.

A remark on this clone: The antigen remains undetermined.

PCR involved 60 Vbeta and 13 Jbeta primers. Assay: immunoSEQ multiplex PCR; the TCRdb copy retains only in-frame clones and omits some. The table has 100,000 to 150,000 clones, about 74% seen once. The clonotype originates from a woman in her sixties or seventies in good health and CMV-seronegative. The sequenced sample was PBMCs.

The CDR3 region is CASKGANTNTGELFF. The CDR3 nucleotides read TGTGCCAGTAAGGGGGCGAACACGAACACCGGGGAGCTGTTTTTT. The genes are TRBV19 and TRBJ2-2, with 7 positions matching TRBD1. CDR1 and CDR2 (germline): LNHDA, SQIVND (reference sequence). The CDR3 loop spans 15 amino acids. The V gene end was trimmed by 7 bases and the J gene end by 0 bases; junction bases not matched to a gene: 5.